Below, 14 T cell receptor beta chains from the same sample are listed, as sequenced in a study of CD8 T cells in Susac syndrome. cDNA came from roughly 0.47 to 1 ug RNA primed by random hexamers. TCRdb itself ran the immunoSEQ multiplex PCR reads through MiXCR, one entry per CDR3 protein. Of approximately 120,000 distinct CDR3 sequences listed, 85% to 95% are singletons. Specimen: CD8+ T cells from PBMCs. Receptor source: a human donor with multiple sclerosis.

The chain carries TRBV4-1 and TRBJ1-1; D unresolved. The CDR3 extends over 16 amino acids. Per the germline V gene, CDR1 is MGHRA and CDR2 is YSYEKL. Trimming cost V 1 base and J 6 bases, with 18 bases left between them. CDR3 protein: CASSQVLRTVGAEAFF. CDR3 nucleotide sequence: TGCGCCAGCAGCCAAGTTCTAAGGACCGTCGGCGCTGAAGCTTTCTTT.

This chain uses TRBV7-2 with TRBJ2-7; possible D gene TRBD2, 6 bases. CDR1 is SGHTA, CDR2 FQGNSA, per germline. CDR3 length: 15 residues. With 1 base removed from V and 7 bases from J, the gap between germline ends came to 17 bases. CDR3 nucleotide sequence: TGTGCCAGCAGCTTAGTGGCTAGCGCCGGATCGGAGCAGTACTTC. Amino acids: CASSLVASAGSEQYF.

The rearrangement joins TRBV3-1 to TRBJ1-1, with D hard to call. This CDR3 region has 12 residues. CDR1 is LGHDT, CDR2 YNNKEL, per germline (reference sequence). V lost 4 bases and J 2 bases, leaving 5 bases between the germline ends. The CDR3 DNA is TGTGCCAGCAGCCTTACTAACACTGAAGCTTTCTTT. Protein: CASSLTNTEAFF.

The J gene is TRBJ2-3, the V gene TRBV7-2; maybe TRBD1 (6 bases). CDR1 SGHTA and CDR2 FQGNSA come from the germline V gene. This CDR3 has 15 residues. V was trimmed by 2 bases and J by 0 bases, leaving 9 bases between them. The CDR3 protein is CASSLLGQSTDTQYF. For the CDR3, the DNA is TGTGCCAGCAGCTTACTGGGACAAAGCACAGATACGCAGTATTTT.

This chain joins TRBV6-2 or TRBV6-3 and TRBJ2-7; D might be TRBD1 (6 bases). V lost 2 bases to trimming and J lost 6 bases, with 20 bases between them. Germline CDR1 and CDR2: MNHEY and SVGEGT. CDR3 size: 16 residues. DNA for the CDR3: TGTGCCAGCAGTTACCCAAACAACAGGGAATCGAGCGAGCAGTACGTC. Protein sequence: CASSYPNNRESSEQYV.

The chain carries TRBV7-2 and TRBJ1-1; D gene unclear. Per the germline V gene, CDR1 is SGHTA and CDR2 is FQGNSA. The germline V and J ends were trimmed by 3 bases and 4 bases, with 9 bases remaining between them. This CDR3 has 13 residues. CDR3 region: CASSFGRITEAFF. CDR3 nucleotides: TGTGCCAGCAGCTTTGGACGGATCACTGAAGCTTTCTTT.

The chain has TRBV5-4 and TRBJ2-1; D is uncertain. This CDR3 is 12 amino acids long. Between the trimmed V and J ends, which lost 4 bases and 8 bases, there was a span of 10 bases. Per germline, CDR1 SGHNT and CDR2 YYREEE (reference sequence). CDR3 DNA: TGTGCCAGCAGCGCCCAGGTGGATGAGCAGTTCTTC. It translates to CASSAQVDEQFF.

V usage is TRBV19 and J usage is TRBJ2-1; TRBD1 agrees at 7 bases. J gave up 0 bases and V 8 bases, and 7 bases lay outside the gene matches. CDR1 is LNHDA and CDR2 is SQIVND in the germline V gene (reference sequence). The CDR3 consists of 15 residues. This chain's CDR3 is CASSGGRSSYNEQFF. The CDR3 bases are TGTGCCAGTTCAGGGGGTAGGAGCTCCTACAATGAGCAGTTCTTC.

V is TRBV7-9 and J is TRBJ2-3; tentative D call: TRBD1 (5 bases). The CDR3 sequence is 14 residues long. V lost 5 bases to trimming and J lost 0 bases, with 9 bases between them. Germline assignment: CDR1 SEHNR and CDR2 FQNEAQ (reference sequence). This CDR3 reads CASSPPGSTDTQYF. The CDR3 DNA follows: TGTGCCAGCAGCCCTCCAGGGAGCACAGATACGCAGTATTTT.

This chain links TRBV6-1 with TRBJ2-1; 11 bases are a match to TRBD2. Germline CDR1 is MNHNS and CDR2 is SASEGT. This CDR3 has 14 amino acids. The V and J ends lost 6 bases and 14 bases, in that order; junction bases with no gene match: 12. The CDR3 nucleotides read TGTGCCAGCAGCCCGGGACTAGCGGCTGCCCAAGAGTTCTTC. Translation gives CASSPGLAAAQEFF.

The chain links TRBV4-1 to TRBJ2-3; TRBD1 matches at 8 bases. Germline-derived CDR1 and CDR2 are MGHRA and YSYEKL. The J segment lost 5 bases and the V segment lost 4 bases, leaving 8 bases of the junction unmatched. The CDR3 has 15 residues. The CDR3 spells CASSPKDRAGDTQYF. In DNA, the CDR3 is TGCGCCAGCAGCCCAAAGGACAGGGCGGGAGATACGCAGTATTTT.

This chain uses TRBV23-1 with TRBJ2-3; D is ambiguous. TRBV23-1 is recorded as an ORF, its role being uncertain. CDR3 size: 13 residues. Trimming cost V 9 bases and J 3 bases, with 13 bases left between them. This CDR3 is CAREPVCTDTQYF. The CDR3, as DNA: TGCGCCAGGGAGCCGGTCTGTACAGATACGCAGTATTTT.

This chain joins TRBV7-8 and TRBJ2-1; possible D gene TRBD1, 6 bases. V lost 1 base and J lost 8, with 12 bases in between. The CDR3 length is 14 residues. From germline, CDR1 is SGHVS and CDR2 FQNEAQ. The CDR3, as DNA: TGTGCCAGCAGCTTAGTGGGAACAGGGTATGAGCAGTTCTTC. This gives the protein CASSLVGTGYEQFF.

V and J are TRBV10-3 and TRBJ1-3, with a possible D match to TRBD1 (6 bases). V was cut by 6 bases and J by 0 bases, with 15 bases left in between. Germline loops: CDR1 ENHRY, CDR2 SYGVKD. The CDR3 extends over 16 amino acids. DNA for the CDR3: TGTGCCATCAGGCCTGGGGGCGAGAGCTCTGGAAACACCATATATTTT. It is translated as CAIRPGGESSGNTIYF.